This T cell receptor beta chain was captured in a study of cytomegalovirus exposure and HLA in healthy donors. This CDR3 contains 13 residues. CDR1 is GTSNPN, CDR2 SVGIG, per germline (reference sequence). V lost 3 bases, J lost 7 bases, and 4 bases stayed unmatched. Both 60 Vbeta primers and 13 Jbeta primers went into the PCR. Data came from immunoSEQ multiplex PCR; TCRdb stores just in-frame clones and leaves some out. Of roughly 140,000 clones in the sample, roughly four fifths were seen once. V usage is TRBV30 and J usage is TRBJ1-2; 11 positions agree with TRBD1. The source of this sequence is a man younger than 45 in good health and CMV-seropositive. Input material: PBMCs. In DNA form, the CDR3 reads TGTGCCTGGAGGTCGGACAGGGGGCTTGGCTACACCTTC. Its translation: CAWRSDRGLGYTF.